The 3 T cell receptor beta chains below all came from one sample that was sequenced in a study of T cell responses to AZD1222 COVID-19 vaccine. Profiled with immunoSEQ multiplex PCR; TCRdb holds only in-frame clones, not every one. The sample lists fewer than 120,000 clones, about nine tenths occurring once. The sample here was peripheral blood, taken on day 0 of AZD1222 vaccination. These receptors all stem from an adult in good health.

The J gene is TRBJ1-1, the V gene TRBV2; no firm D call. This CDR3 region has 15 residues. Germline values: CDR1 SNHLY, CDR2 FYNNEI. V was cut by 0 bases and J by 2 bases, with 10 bases left in between. The CDR3, as DNA: TGTGCCAGCAGTGAAGCGCTTATGATTAACACTGAAGCTTTCTTT. Amino acid sequence: CASSEALMINTEAFF.

This clone appeared once. V usage is TRBV5-4 and J usage is TRBJ2-2; 8 bases align to TRBD1. V trimming: 3 bases; J trimming: 1 base; junction bases outside the gene matches: 5. CDR3 length: 16 residues. CDR1 and CDR2 from the germline V gene are SGHNT and YYREEE (reference sequence). CDR3 nucleotides: TGTGCCAGCAGCTGGGGGACAGGCTTGAACACCGGGGAGCTGTTTTTT. It codes for CASSWGTGLNTGELFF.

The chain combines TRBV24-1 with TRBJ2-1; D is unresolved. Trimming left V 1 base short and J 5 bases short, with 5 bases between. Germline V gene lookup returns CDR1 KGHDR and CDR2 SFDVKD. The CDR3 loop spans 13 amino acids. CDR3 bases: TGTGCCACCAGTGATTTTACCCACAATGAGCAGTTCTTC. Protein: CATSDFTHNEQFF.